Listed here are 11 T cell receptor beta chains from one sample, sequenced in a study of T cells after yellow fever vaccination. A single record per CDR3 protein comes from TCRdb applying MiXCR to the 5' RACE reads. The sample consists of about 240,000 distinct CDR3 sequences, 6% to 7.5% of them appearing once. Sequencing was performed on CD4+ T cells sorted from PBMCs, taken 15 days after the yellow fever booster vaccination. These receptors were collected from a man under 40 who received the YFV17D yellow fever vaccine.

V is TRBV5-4 and J is TRBJ1-6; 9 bases line up with TRBD1. CDR3 size: 14 residues. Trimming cost V 3 bases and J 16 bases; bases outside gene matches: 11. Germline-derived CDR1 and CDR2 are SGHNT and YYREEE (reference sequence). CDR3 nucleotide sequence: TGTGCCAGCAGCTCCTCTCTCACAGGGGGCATTCTCCACTTT. Protein: CASSSSLTGGILHF.

This clonotype showed up just a few times. The genes are TRBV7-2 and TRBJ2-2; a possible D gene is TRBD2 (5 bases). This CDR3 contains 15 residues. CDR1 is SGHTA, CDR2 FQGNSA, per germline. The ends were cut back, 1 base at V and 1 base at J, with 7 bases in the middle. CDR3 loop: CASSLVGVNTGELFF. The CDR3 DNA sequence: TGTGCCAGCAGCTTAGTCGGGGTGAACACCGGGGAGCTGTTTTTT.

This clonotype was seen ten or more times. CDR3 nucleotides: TGTGCCAGCTCACCAGCTTTATCCGGGGAGCAGTTCTTC. Residues: CASSPALSGEQFF. This chain joins TRBV18 and TRBJ2-1, with unresolved D. CDR1 is KGHSH, CDR2 LQKENI, per germline. There are 13 residues in the CDR3. V lost 2 bases, J lost 10 bases, and 12 bases lay in between. Based on the CDR3 plus reference TRBV18 and TRBJ2-1, the full variable domain is NAGVMQNPRHLVRRRGQEARLRCSPMKGHSHVYWYRQLPEEGLKFMVYLQKENIIDESGMPKERFSAEFPKEGPSILRIQQVVRGDSAAYFCASSPALSGEQFFGPGTRLTVL.

This clonotype was counted ten times or more. The rearrangement uses TRBV18 and TRBJ2-7; maybe TRBD1 (6 bases). From germline, CDR1 is KGHSH and CDR2 LQKENI. V lost 5 bases and J lost 2, with 10 bases in between. The CDR3 covers 13 residues. The CDR3 spells CASSTQGPYEQYF. The DNA of the CDR3 is TGTGCCAGCTCAACCCAGGGGCCCTACGAGCAGTACTTC.

This sequence joins TRBV9 and TRBJ2-3, with D tentatively TRBD2 (6 bases). This CDR3 comprises 16 residues. V was clipped by 4 bases and J by 1 base, with 16 bases between them. The germline CDR1 and CDR2 sequences are SGDLS and YYNGEE. The CDR3 loop is CASSPPGPSGTDTQYF. CDR3 bases: TGTGCCAGCAGCCCACCTGGGCCTAGCGGCACAGATACGCAGTATTTT.

The chain couples TRBV14 to TRBJ2-3, with no clear D. The V end was cut by 1 base, the J end by 3 bases, with 2 bases between. In germline, CDR1 is SGHDN, CDR2 FVKESK. The CDR3 runs to 12 residues. DNA for the CDR3: TGTGCCAGCAGCCAAGGAACAGATACGCAGTATTTT. Translating it yields CASSQGTDTQYF.

This clonotype came up a few times. The chain is built from TRBV30 and TRBJ2-1, with 11 bases identical to TRBD2. The CDR3 is 13 residues long. Germline values: CDR1 GTSNPN, CDR2 SVGIG (reference sequence). The CDR3 loop reads CGGETSGKNEQFF. The CDR3 nucleotides are TGTGGTGGGGAGACTAGCGGGAAAAATGAGCAGTTCTTC. The full variable domain, its missing parts supplied by reference TRBV30 and TRBJ2-1, is SQTIHQWPATLVQPVGSPLSLECTVEGTSNPNLYWYRQAAGRGLQLLFYSVGIGQISSEVPQNLSASRPQDRQFILSSKKLLLSDSGFYLCGGETSGKNEQFFGPGTRLTVL.

J is TRBJ2-3 and V is TRBV18; D gene unclear. Per germline, CDR1 KGHSH and CDR2 LQKENI. This CDR3 has 12 amino acids. The germline V and J ends were trimmed by 4 bases and 8 bases, with 10 bases remaining between them. The CDR3 loop is CASSRQDGTQYF. DNA of the CDR3: TGTGCCAGCTCACGTCAGGACGGTACGCAGTATTTT.

The rearrangement uses TRBV7-8 and TRBJ2-1; 7 nucleotides align to TRBD2. The CDR3 consists of 15 residues. The germline V gene encodes CDR1 SGHVS and CDR2 FQNEAQ. The V segment lost 5 bases and the J segment 4 bases; nucleotides outside the gene matches: 8. The CDR3 sequence is CASSIRAGSYNEQFF. For the CDR3, the DNA is TGTGCCAGCAGCATAAGAGCGGGGTCATACAATGAGCAGTTCTTC.

This clonotype was counted a few times. V and J are TRBV7-8 and TRBJ2-3; no clear D gene. The V gene's germline CDR1 is SGHVS and CDR2 FQNEAQ. The CDR3 sequence is 14 residues long. V lost 2 bases and J 2 bases, leaving 8 bases between the germline ends. The CDR3 nucleotides are TGTGCCAGCAGCTTACAGCTGTTCACAGATACGCAGTATTTT. This encodes CASSLQLFTDTQYF.

This clonotype has a count of ten or more. The rearrangement links TRBV2 to TRBJ2-7, with 13 bases that match TRBD2. Germline V gene lookup returns CDR1 SNHLY and CDR2 FYNNEI. The trim removed 6 bases at V and 3 bases at J, leaving 8 bases unmatched. The CDR3 length is 16 residues. CDR3 bases: TGTGCCAGCAGGGACCTTAGGACTAGCGGGAGCTACGAGCAGTACTTC. The encoded protein is CASRDLRTSGSYEQYF.